The clone carrying this T cell receptor beta chain has a single count. Germline V gene lookup returns CDR1 GTSNPN and CDR2 SVGIG (reference sequence). Trimming shortened V by 4 bases and J by 0 bases, and 21 bases separated the two germline ends. CDR3 length: 17 amino acids. This sample is part of a study of blood T cell repertoires in COVID-19. Study information: In each case, the material was cDNA or gDNA derived from T cells, B-cell-depleted T cells, or PBMCs.

Original methodology: Reference gene primer amplification yielded estimated nucleated cell counts. TCRdb's table, derived via immunoSEQ multiplex PCR, lists solely in-frame clones and lacks some. V and J calls plus clone size are reproduced from that table; the DNA served to infer D and trimming. The table shows under 45,000 clones, with 65% to 90% occurring only once. This receptor was identified in a man aged 35 to 55 with active COVID-19. The sample consisted of peripheral blood. J is TRBJ1-2 and V is TRBV30; D not resolved. The DNA for the CDR3 is TGTGCCTGGACCCCTATCCCCTCGGGGTATTCTAACTATGGCTACACCTTC. This codes for CAWTPIPSGYSNYGYTF.